This T cell receptor (beta chain) was obtained from a study of CD8 T cells in ankylosing spondylitis. The sample holds a few counts of this clonotype. Its cognate antigen is unknown. The CDR3 sequence is 13 residues long. In germline, CDR1 is SGHRS, CDR2 YFSETQ. Trimming pared 3 bases from V and 5 bases from J, leaving 12 bases between. A quantitative 5'-RACE method, one with molecular barcodes, was used to make TCR beta libraries. MiXCR was run by TCRdb on the 5' RACE reads, yielding one entry per CDR3 protein. Of approximately 35,000 distinct CDR3 sequences listed, around 10% are singletons. General study results and limits: Significantly higher representation of disease-linked clones was reported for matched ankylosing spondylitis synovial fluid. Some of the motif variants had earlier been found in reactive arthritis patients' fluid and blood.

The sequencing input was synovial fluid, either unsorted or a sorted T cell fraction (not recorded which). This receptor was obtained from a male donor with ankylosing spondylitis. The chain has TRBV5-1 and TRBJ2-7; perhaps TRBD2 as D (6 bases). The CDR3 bases are TGCGCCAGCAGCTGGGAGGCCAGCCACGAGCAGTACTTC. Protein: CASSWEASHEQYF.